The present entry profiles one T cell receptor (beta chain) with its context. Likely unrecorded immune exposures existed in these nominally healthy donors. These data are taken from a study of cytomegalovirus exposure and HLA in healthy donors. Germline V gene lookup returns CDR1 SGDLS and CDR2 YYNGEE. The CDR3 consists of 13 residues. V was trimmed by 3 bases and J by 1 base, leaving 6 bases between them. PCR amplification relied on 60 Vbeta primers (plus 13 Jbeta primers). TCRdb's copy holds only in-frame clones and misses some; the assay was immunoSEQ multiplex PCR. The sample records 120,000 to 150,000 clones, around three quarters being singletons.

The source material was PBMCs. This receptor was taken from a woman aged 40 to 49 in good health and CMV-seropositive. The gene calls are TRBV9 and TRBJ2-3; a weak D match, TRBD1 (6 bases). The chain's CDR3 is CASSGTGTDTQYF. DNA of the CDR3: TGTGCCAGCAGCGGGACAGGCACAGATACGCAGTATTTT.